The TCR beta chain described here comes from a study of blood T cell repertoires in COVID-19. Produced via immunoSEQ multiplex PCR; TCRdb's table is partial and in-frame only. The table lists roughly 170,000 clones, roughly 81% of them singletons. The CDR3 length is 13 residues. CDR1 is LNHDA, CDR2 SQIVND, per germline (reference sequence). Trimming took off 6 bases at V and 3 bases at J, with 11 bases between the two ends. The source of this sequence is a woman aged 50 to 60 with COVID-19, enrolled during active disease. J is TRBJ1-1 and V is TRBV19; D is unclear. The sequencing input was peripheral blood. CDR3 in DNA: TGTGCCAGTAGGAGGAACCGGGACACTGAAGCTTTCTTT. Its translation is CASRRNRDTEAFF.